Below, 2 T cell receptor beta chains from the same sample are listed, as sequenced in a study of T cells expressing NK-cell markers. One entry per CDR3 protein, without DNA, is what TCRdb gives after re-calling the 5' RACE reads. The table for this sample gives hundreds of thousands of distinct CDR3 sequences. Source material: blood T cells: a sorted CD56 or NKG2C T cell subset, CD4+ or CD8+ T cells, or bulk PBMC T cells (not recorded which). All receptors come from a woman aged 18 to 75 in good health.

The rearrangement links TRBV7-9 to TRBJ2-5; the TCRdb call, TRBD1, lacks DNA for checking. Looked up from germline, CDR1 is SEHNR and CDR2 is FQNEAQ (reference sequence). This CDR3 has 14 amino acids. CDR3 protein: CASSLTLPLGTQYF.

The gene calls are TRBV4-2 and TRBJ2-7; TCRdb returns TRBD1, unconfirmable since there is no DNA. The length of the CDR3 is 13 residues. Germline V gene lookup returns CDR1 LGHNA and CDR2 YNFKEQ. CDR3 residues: CASSQDDRPEQYF.